What follows describes a single T cell receptor beta chain. In the original analysis: The assay estimated nucleated cells by amplifying reference gene primers. Sequencing used immunoSEQ multiplex PCR; TCRdb keeps in-frame clones, though not all of them. The DNA gave D and trimming, while V, J and clone size come from that table. Of over 45,000 clones listed, about 70% are singletons. The source of the sample is a study of blood T cell repertoires in COVID-19. Study-wide context: Acute-phase and convalescent COVID-19 samples originated in the United States, Italy and Spain. PBMCs, B-cell-depleted T cells, or T cells provided the cDNA or gDNA that made up the material.

The CDR3 runs to 20 residues. The TCR originated in a woman aged 50 to 60 with active or convalescent COVID-19. The sample consisted of peripheral blood. This chain uses TRBV7-5 with TRBJ2-1; TRBD1 reflects the table's D call only, with no check against the DNA. TRBV7-5 is given as a pseudogene. The CDR3 region is CVRSYRHRDRAPVTPGEQFF. The CDR3 nucleotides are TGTGTCAGAAGCTACAGACACCGGGACAGGGCCCCTGTAACCCCGGGTGAGCAGTTCTTC.